This is a list of T cell receptor beta chains from one sample in a study of blood T cell repertoires in COVID-19. Using immunoSEQ multiplex PCR, the repertoire was profiled, and TCRdb retains in-frame clones only, with some absent. This sample has 55,000 to 75,000 clones; 55% to 75% occur once, and the top ten carry 4.8%. Sequencing was performed on peripheral blood. The receptors come from a woman in her 70s with COVID-19, enrolled during active disease. The CDR3 runs from the conserved cysteine through the conserved F or W. The D gene is left open where the match is weak. Clone size appears in some rows only: once, few, many, or a class for an expanded clone.

>once|TRBV12-3/TRBV12-4|12|TRBJ2-3|NA
CASSHRVWEQYF
TGTGCCAGCAGTCACAGGGTTTGGGAGCAGTATTTT
>NA|TRBV5-1|16|TRBJ2-1|TRBD2
CASSLVGGGEYNEQFF
TGCGCCAGCAGCTTGGTTGGCGGGGGGGAATACAATGAGCAGTTCTTC
>NA|TRBV24-1|15|TRBJ2-5|NA
CATSDSAGRQETQYF
TGTGCCACCAGTGATTCGGCGGGGAGGCAAGAGACCCAGTACTTC
>NA|TRBV5-1|13|TRBJ2-2|NA
CASRVEDTGELFF
TGCGCCAGCAGGGTTGAGGACACCGGGGAGCTGTTTTTT
>NA|TRBV7-2|14|TRBJ1-1|NA
CASSLRVENTEAFF
TGTGCCAGCAGCTTACGGGTCGAGAACACTGAAGCTTTCTTT
>few|TRBV7-2|14|TRBJ1-3|NA
CASSSGLSGNTIYF
TGTGCCAGCAGCTCAGGACTGTCGGGAAACACCATATATTTT
>once|TRBV24-1|13|TRBJ1-5|NA
CATQGESNQPQHF
TGTGCCACCCAGGGCGAGAGCAATCAGCCCCAGCATTTT
>NA|TRBV11-1|15|TRBJ2-5|TRBD2
CASSSGGSYQETQYF
TGTGCCAGCAGCAGCGGGGGTTCGTATCAAGAGACCCAGTACTTC
>few|TRBV18|14|TRBJ2-3|NA
CASSSGTSTDTQYF
TGTGCCAGCTCATCCGGGACTAGCACAGATACGCAGTATTTT
>NA|TRBV4-3|16|TRBJ1-2|TRBD1
CASSQGSAGGLGGYTF
TGCGCCAGCAGCCAAGGCTCGGCAGGGGGCTTGGGAGGCTACACCTTC